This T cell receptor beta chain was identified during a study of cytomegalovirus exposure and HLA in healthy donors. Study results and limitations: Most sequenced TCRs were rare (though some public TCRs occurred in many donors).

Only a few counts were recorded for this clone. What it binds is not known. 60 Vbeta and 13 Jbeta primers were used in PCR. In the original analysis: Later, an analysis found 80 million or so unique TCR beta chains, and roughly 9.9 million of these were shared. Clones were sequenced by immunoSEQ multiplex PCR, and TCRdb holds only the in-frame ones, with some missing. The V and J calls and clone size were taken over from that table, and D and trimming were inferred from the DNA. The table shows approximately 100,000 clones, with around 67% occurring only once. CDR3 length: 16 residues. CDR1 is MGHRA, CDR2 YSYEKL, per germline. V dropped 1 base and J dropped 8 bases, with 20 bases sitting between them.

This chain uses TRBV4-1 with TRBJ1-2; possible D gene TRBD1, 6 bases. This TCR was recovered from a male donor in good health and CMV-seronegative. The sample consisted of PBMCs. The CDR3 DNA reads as TGCGCCAGCAGCCAAGGAGGGGGGGCGTACGTATGGGGCTACACCTTC. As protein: CASSQGGGAYVWGYTF.